This TCR beta chain was found in a study of blood T cell repertoires in COVID-19 (TCRdb year 2020). In terms of the full investigation: Samples covering the acute and convalescent phases of COVID-19 were provided by collaborators in the United States, Italy and Spain. The samples were drawn from two sources: the first 160 participants of the ongoing ImmuneRACE study, and over 950 subjects contributed by 6 global collaborators. The dataset comprised deeply sampled blood TCRbeta repertoires from subjects exposed to, actively infected with, or recovered from COVID-19. A freely available public database, intended as a resource for researchers studying the immune response to SARS-CoV-2, is where the repertoires were released. HLA class I and class II types, where available, came from metadata supplied by the sample provider rather than from assay-based typing. The prospective study material was composed of cDNA or gDNA derived from T cells, B-cell-depleted T cells, or PBMCs. Nearly every sample came with metadata listing a de-identified subject ID, COVID-19 status, age in years and sex.

Regarding this clone: Its antigen remains undetermined. No base quality values were provided; no much bigger clone lies one nucleotide off.

Another Seattle source contributed samples from volunteer blood donors who had recovered from COVID-19. Collaborating institutions collected whole blood in K2EDTA tubes following their own protocols. For TCRbeta analysis, collaborators shipped samples as frozen whole blood, isolated PBMCs, or DNA extracted from either of those sample types. Looking up the germline V gene yields CDR1 MNHEY and CDR2 SVGAGI. V lost 7 bases and J lost 2 bases, and the count of bases not matched to a germline gene is 5. From the cysteine up to the phenylalanine, the CDR3 has a length of 13 residues. The entry retains the CDR3 DNA only, 39 bases that are in frame from base 1. The immunoSEQ Assay, a bias-controlled multiplex PCR, was used to amplify TCRbeta CDR3 regions from genomic DNA. Per the original workflow: The number of nucleated cells in each sample was estimated by amplification of reference gene primers within the assay. To quantify the absolute abundance of each unique TCRbeta CDR3 rearrangement, sequence reads were collapsed and filtered. Productive Simpson clonality was computed per sample as the square root of Simpson's diversity index over productive rearrangements. TCRdb limited this immuneACCESS table to in-frame rearrangements with V and J called. A share of clones is missing; checked studies link under half to unresolved V genes, and the rest is unexplained. V and J calls and clone size are given by that table; D and trimming were obtained from the DNA. This sample holds fewer than 300,000 clones; about 87% were observed only once. Approximately 3.7% of the sample is held by the ten biggest clonotypes.

Findings and caveats that apply to the study as a whole: The amount of clinical and demographic metadata varied by source and participant and was provided uncurated.

The clonotype originates from a man between 60 and 75 years old who had recovered from COVID-19. Rearrangement joined TRBV6-5 to TRBJ2-7; TRBD1 aligns with 7 central bases. The source material was peripheral blood. The CDR3 in this case is CASTKGQPYEQYF. The DNA reads TGTGCCAGCACCAAGGGACAGCCCTACGAGCAGTACTTC.